The present T cell receptor beta chain was sequenced within a study of Graves' ophthalmopathy and Graves' hyperthyroidism. J lost 7 bases, V lost 7 bases, and 12 bases had no gene match. CDR3 size: 14 residues. CDR1 is SQVTM and CDR2 is ANQGSEA in the germline V gene. Scientists amplified the TCR beta CDR3 regions from RNA transcripts. A first-round RT-PCR used HTBI primers, followed by a second-round multiplex PCR. TCRdb re-derived calls from the multiplex PCR reads in MiXCR, one entry per CDR3 protein. This sample has 600,000 to 950,000 distinct CDR3 sequences; 40% occur once, and the top ten carry roughly 46%.

The sequenced material came from peripheral blood. This TCR came from an adult man with Graves' ophthalmopathy. J is TRBJ2-7 and V is TRBV29-1; 11 positions agree with TRBD1. CDR3 amino acids: CSAPGQGGTGEQYF. CDR3 DNA sequence: TGCAGCGCTCCGGGACAGGGGGGAACCGGGGAGCAGTACTTC.